This entry lists 32 T cell receptor beta chains sequenced from one sample in a study of spatial heterogeneity in lung cancer (dated by TCRdb to the late 2010s). The time point label, read with the paper, signifies: sample taken at primary tumor resection. Libraries were constructed by 5' RACE. TCRdb shows the sequencer as NextSeq 500. TCRdb took the public reads, trimmed them with fastp at Q25, ran MiXCR for clone calling and kept in-frame beta chains. Records with the same CDR3 protein are collapsed into one entry carrying the most frequent genes and DNA. The table for this sample lists 45,000 to 55,000 distinct CDR3 sequences; roughly 5% of them were counted only once. The ten largest clones add up to 11% of the sample. The specimen was PBMCs, collected at surgery. Receptors originate from a male donor with early-stage non-small cell lung cancer.

This clonotype was counted many times. The chain is built from TRBV20-1 and TRBJ2-3; no clear D. Germline assignment: CDR1 DFQATT and CDR2 SNEGSKA (reference sequence). The ends were cut back, 1 base at V and 8 bases at J, with 7 bases in the middle. The CDR3 is 11 amino acids. CDR3 region: CSARGQSTQYF. CDR3 DNA: TGCAGTGCTAGAGGACAAAGTACGCAGTATTTT.

This clonotype was detected many times. The CDR3 loop reads CASSQGAGGPGWSYEQYF. The CDR3, as DNA: TGCGCCAGCAGCCAAGGAGCGGGAGGGCCGGGTTGGTCCTACGAGCAGTACTTC. The V and J genes are TRBV4-3 and TRBJ2-7; 10 nucleotides match TRBD2. Germline V gene data show CDR1 as LGHNA and CDR2 as YSLEER. V lost 1 base, J lost 1 base, and 10 bases stayed unmatched. The CDR3 spans 18 residues.

Ten or more counts support this clonotype. CDR3 coding DNA: TGTGCCAGCAGTTTGGGGGTAACTCAGCCCCAGCATTTT. Translating gives CASSLGVTQPQHF. The rearrangement uses TRBV12-3 or TRBV12-4 and TRBJ1-5; the D gene is possibly TRBD1 (5 bases). The CDR3 is made up of 13 amino acids. Trimming cost V 3 bases and J 6 bases, with 9 bases left between them.

This clonotype was picked up many times. The V gene is TRBV6-5, the J gene TRBJ1-5, with TRBD1 matching over 8 bases. Looked up from germline, CDR1 is MNHEY and CDR2 is SVGAGI. V trimming: 6 bases; J trimming: 2 bases; junction bases outside the gene matches: 3. The length of the CDR3 is 14 residues. The CDR3 DNA reads as TGTGCCAGCAGGGACAGGGTCGGCAATCAGCCCCAGCATTTT. Its protein is CASRDRVGNQPQHF.

This clonotype was seen repeatedly, ten times or more. This rearrangement joins TRBV18 to TRBJ2-1; D perhaps matches TRBD2 (5 bases). The length of the CDR3 is 15 residues. Germline lookup yields CDR1 KGHSH and CDR2 LQKENI. The germline V and J ends were trimmed by 6 bases and 8 bases, with 20 bases remaining between them. Here the CDR3 reads CASSVGVPIRDEQFF. The CDR3 coding sequence is TGTGCCAGCTCCGTCGGGGTCCCAATTCGGGATGAGCAGTTCTTC.

This clonotype was counted ten times or more. This CDR3 reads CASSLVSGGAPYEQYF. In DNA form, the CDR3 reads TGTGCCAGCAGTTTAGTGTCCGGTGGAGCGCCCTACGAGCAGTACTTC. The chain recombines TRBV28 with TRBJ2-7; D uncertain. Between the trimmed V and J ends, which lost 2 bases and 2 bases, there was a span of 16 bases. Germline V gene lookup returns CDR1 MDHEN and CDR2 SYDVKM. The CDR3 runs 16 residues.

This clonotype was counted ten times or more. The chain employs TRBV10-3 and TRBJ2-1; 7 bases match TRBD2. Per germline, CDR1 ENHRY and CDR2 SYGVKD. J lost 0 bases, V lost 5 bases, and 4 bases had no gene match. The CDR3 covers 15 residues. CDR3 sequence: CAISSSGASYNEQFF. The CDR3 DNA follows: TGTGCCATCAGTTCTAGCGGAGCCTCCTACAATGAGCAGTTCTTC.

This clonotype came up many times. V gene TRBV9 combines with J gene TRBJ2-1, with 9 positions matching TRBD1. Trimming at V came to 4 bases and at J to 0 bases, leaving 11 bases not matched to a gene. Germline CDR1 reads SGDLS; CDR2 reads YYNGEE. The CDR3 spans 18 residues. The CDR3 sequence: CASSKGQGAGSSYNEQFF. The DNA for the CDR3 is TGTGCCAGCAGCAAGGGACAGGGCGCCGGGAGCTCCTACAATGAGCAGTTCTTC. Filled out from reference TRBV9 and TRBJ2-1, the complete variable domain reads DSGVTQTPKHLITATGQRVTLRCSPRSGDLSVYWYQQSLDQGLQFLIQYYNGEERAKGNILERFSAQQFPDLHSELNLSSLELGDSALYFCASSKGQGAGSSYNEQFFGPGTRLTVL.

This clonotype was found many times. The chain carries TRBV5-1 and TRBJ2-3; D is perhaps TRBD2 (6 bases). Trimming took off 4 bases at V and 0 bases at J, with 18 bases between the two ends. The CDR3 extends over 17 amino acids. The germline gives CDR1 SGHRS, CDR2 YFSETQ. The CDR3 protein is CASSLTRERHSTDTQYF. The CDR3 DNA reads as TGCGCCAGCAGCCTGACTAGGGAAAGACATAGCACAGATACGCAGTATTTT.

This clonotype was recorded at least ten times. The chain uses TRBV28 and TRBJ2-2; 8 nucleotides match TRBD2. In germline, CDR1 is MDHEN, CDR2 SYDVKM. V shed 3 bases, J shed 6 bases, and the junction held 12 bases outside the gene matches. This CDR3 contains 17 residues. CDR3 sequence: CASSFWDGRAGAGELFF. The CDR3 DNA reads as TGTGCCAGCAGTTTTTGGGACGGTAGAGCGGGAGCCGGGGAGCTGTTTTTT.

This clonotype is medium-sized within its sample. The chain couples TRBV28 to TRBJ2-7; a possible D gene is TRBD1 (6 bases). CDR1 and CDR2 (germline): MDHEN, SYDVKM. The V gene lost 5 bases and the J gene lost 4 bases, with 15 bases spanning the gap. The CDR3 extends over 14 amino acids. The CDR3 region has the DNA TGTGCCAGCAGTAAACCGGGACACCTTTACGAGCAGTACTTC. This encodes CASSKPGHLYEQYF.

This clonotype showed up many times. This rearrangement joins TRBV5-4 to TRBJ2-1; a weak D match, TRBD2 (5 bases). The germline V gene encodes CDR1 SGHNT and CDR2 YYREEE (reference sequence). The CDR3 has 14 residues. V was clipped by 3 bases and J by 2 bases, with 9 bases between them. The CDR3: CASSYQTTYNEQFF. In DNA, the CDR3 is TGTGCCAGCAGCTACCAGACTACCTACAATGAGCAGTTCTTC.

This clonotype came up many times. J is TRBJ2-3 and V is TRBV14; 8 nucleotides match TRBD2. CDR3 size: 14 residues. Trimming took 4 bases from V and 1 from J; bases not matched to a gene: 1. Per the germline V gene, CDR1 is SGHDN and CDR2 is FVKESK. CDR3 loop: CASSPTSGTDTQYF. The CDR3 DNA is TGTGCCAGCAGCCCGACTAGCGGCACAGATACGCAGTATTTT.

This clonotype was detected ten times or more. This rearrangement joins TRBV5-1 to TRBJ2-2; no definite D call. CDR3 length equals 13 residues. Looked up from germline, CDR1 is SGHRS and CDR2 is YFSETQ. Trimming took 0 bases from V and 7 from J, leaving 7 bases between them. CDR3 sequence (DNA): TGCGCCAGCAGCTTGGCCTGGGGCGGGGAGCTGTTTTTT. Protein: CASSLAWGGELFF.

This clonotype was counted at least ten times. J is TRBJ2-1 and V is TRBV28; TRBD2 matches 8 bases. CDR1 is MDHEN and CDR2 is SYDVKM in the germline V gene. The J segment lost 3 bases and the V segment lost 6 bases, leaving 10 bases of the junction unmatched. This CDR3 is 16 amino acids long. CDR3 coding DNA: TGTGCCAGCAGCGCCGGGAGGGAAGGTATCTACAATGAGCAGTTCTTC. Translating gives CASSAGREGIYNEQFF.

This clonotype was counted many times. The CDR3 region has the DNA TGTGCCAGCAGTTCGAATAGCGGGAGAACAGATACGCAGTATTTT. This gives the protein CASSSNSGRTDTQYF. The chain carries TRBV6-5 and TRBJ2-3; 9 bases agree with TRBD2. The J segment lost 3 bases and the V segment lost 4 bases, leaving 5 bases of the junction unmatched. The V gene's germline CDR1 is MNHEY and CDR2 SVGAGI. The CDR3 totals 15 residues.

This clonotype was detected many times. The chain has TRBV7-8 and TRBJ2-1; 10 nucleotides match TRBD2. The V gene's germline CDR1 is SGHVS and CDR2 FQNEAQ. Trimming at V came to 5 bases and at J to 8 bases, leaving 15 bases not matched to a gene. The CDR3 runs 17 residues. The CDR3 loop is CASSPSIAGGVRDEQFF. The CDR3 DNA reads as TGTGCCAGCAGCCCATCTATAGCGGGAGGTGTTAGGGATGAGCAGTTCTTC. Drawing the rest from reference TRBV7-8 and TRBJ2-1, the complete variable domain is GAGVSQSPRYKVAKRGQDVALRCDPISGHVSLFWYQQALGQGPEFLTYFQNEAQLDKSGLPSDRFFAERPEGSVSTLKIQRTQQEDSAVYLCASSPSIAGGVRDEQFFGPGTRLTVL.

This clonotype has ten or more counts. The rearrangement joins TRBV29-1 to TRBJ2-3, with TRBD1 matching over 9 bases. The germline CDR1 and CDR2 sequences are SQVTM and ANQGSEA. This CDR3 region has 14 residues. V gave up 7 bases and J gave up 6 bases; unmatched junction bases: 11. The CDR3: CSAWDRDLMDTQYF. DNA for the CDR3: TGCAGCGCATGGGACAGGGACCTTATGGATACGCAGTATTTT.

The V gene is TRBV5-1, the J gene TRBJ1-3; no reliable D call. Trimming removed 5 bases from V and 0 bases from J, with 12 bases in between. The germline gives CDR1 SGHRS, CDR2 YFSETQ. The CDR3 loop spans 15 amino acids. CDR3 nucleotides: TGCGCCAGCAGTGAGATGGGGTTCTCTGGAAACACCATATATTTT. It yields the protein CASSEMGFSGNTIYF.

This clonotype was counted many times. The chain combines TRBV20-1 with TRBJ2-1; D may be TRBD2 (6 bases). V was shortened by 1 base and J by 3 bases, with 10 bases between the two germline ends. The CDR3 length is 14 residues. CDR1 is DFQATT and CDR2 is SNEGSKA in the germline V gene (reference sequence). The CDR3 DNA sequence: TGCAGTGCTAGAGGGTCTAGCGTCTACAATGAGCAGTTCTTC. This translates into CSARGSSVYNEQFF.

This clonotype appeared many times. The chain couples TRBV29-1 to TRBJ2-2; D is possibly TRBD2 (6 bases). CDR1 and CDR2 from the germline V gene are SQVTM and ANQGSEA. V lost 4 bases, J lost 2 bases, and 8 bases lay in between. The length of the CDR3 is 13 residues. The CDR3 loop is CSVGSGNTGELFF. The CDR3 DNA is TGCAGCGTTGGTAGCGGCAACACCGGGGAGCTGTTTTTT.

This clonotype has at least ten counts. The V gene is TRBV7-2, the J gene TRBJ2-5; D is unresolved. Per germline, CDR1 SGHTA and CDR2 FQGNSA. Trimming cost V 1 base and J 5 bases, with 11 bases left between them. CDR3 length: 14 residues. CDR3 nucleotide sequence: TGTGCCAGCAGCTTAGGAGGATTGGTCGAGACCCAGTACTTC. Protein product: CASSLGGLVETQYF.

This clonotype showed up many times. This rearrangement joins TRBV6-6 to TRBJ1-1; TRBD1 is a possible D gene (5 bases). Germline V gene lookup returns CDR1 MNHNY and CDR2 SVGAGI (reference sequence). Trimming removed 5 bases at V and 1 base at J, with 8 bases between. The CDR3 has 13 residues. CDR3 bases: TGTGCCAGCAGTGATACAGGGAACACTGAAGCTTTCTTT. Protein: CASSDTGNTEAFF.

This clonotype was observed many times. The chain has TRBV21-1 and TRBJ2-7; TRBD1, the D gene given by the table, was not confirmed from the DNA. TRBV21-1 is a pseudogene segment. CDR3 length: 11 residues. The CDR3 region has the DNA TGTGCCAGCAGCTCCCGTTACGAGCAGTACTTC. It encodes CASSSRYEQYF.

This clonotype was detected only a few times. V gene TRBV5-1 combines with J gene TRBJ2-3; a possible D gene is TRBD1 (5 bases). CDR1 is SGHRS, CDR2 YFSETQ, per germline. The germline V and J ends were trimmed by 0 bases and 0 bases, with 14 bases remaining between them. The CDR3 sequence is 17 residues long. Written as DNA, the CDR3 is TGCGCCAGCAGCTTGGGCCCCACAGGTATTAGCACAGATACGCAGTATTTT. Amino acid sequence: CASSLGPTGISTDTQYF.

This clonotype was seen many times. The chain is built from TRBV29-1 and TRBJ2-3; possibly TRBD1 for D (6 bases). The CDR3 extends over 13 amino acids. Germline V gene lookup returns CDR1 SQVTM and CDR2 ANQGSEA. Here the CDR3 DNA reads TGCAGTTTGGAAGGGCAGGGGACAGATACGCAGTATTTT. This codes for CSLEGQGTDTQYF.

This clonotype was counted at least ten times. This sequence joins TRBV29-1 and TRBJ2-1; 7 bases agree with TRBD2. V trimming: 3 bases; J trimming: 0 bases; junction bases outside the gene matches: 11. This CDR3 is 17 amino acids long. Germline assignment: CDR1 SQVTM and CDR2 ANQGSEA. The CDR3 region is CSVDGGRAVGSYNEQFF. Written as DNA, the CDR3 is TGCAGCGTTGACGGCGGGAGAGCGGTCGGCTCCTACAATGAGCAGTTCTTC.

Many counts were recorded for this clonotype. V gene TRBV7-9 combines with J gene TRBJ1-1; the D gene is possibly TRBD1 (5 bases). Looked up from germline, CDR1 is SEHNR and CDR2 is FQNEAQ (reference sequence). The CDR3 has 14 residues. V lost 6 bases and J 0 bases, leaving 11 bases between the germline ends. CDR3 in amino acids: CASSSGLLNTEAFF. DNA of the CDR3: TGTGCCAGCAGTTCGGGACTGTTGAACACTGAAGCTTTCTTT.

CDR3 in DNA: TGTGCCAGCAGACGCACTAGCGGATCCTACAATGAGCAGTTCTTC. Protein product: CASRRTSGSYNEQFF. The chain carries TRBV6-5 and TRBJ2-1, with 8 bases identical to TRBD2. The CDR3 runs to 15 residues. The ends lost 6 bases at V and 1 base at J; junction bases unmatched: 5. Looked up from germline, CDR1 is MNHEY and CDR2 is SVGAGI.

This clonotype was seen many times. The chain couples TRBV5-1 to TRBJ1-1, with D unresolved. Trimming stripped 4 bases from V and 4 bases from J, with 8 bases between. The CDR3 has 12 residues. The germline gives CDR1 SGHRS, CDR2 YFSETQ. For the CDR3, the DNA is TGCGCCAGCAGCCATGGCAGCACTGAAGCTTTCTTT. Its protein is CASSHGSTEAFF.

This clonotype was counted ten times or more. J is TRBJ2-1 and V is TRBV12-3 or TRBV12-4, with 9 bases fitting TRBD1. The CDR3 spans 14 residues. V trimming: 7 bases; J trimming: 6 bases; junction bases outside the gene matches: 7. As DNA, the CDR3 is TGTGCCAGCACCCGGACAGGGGCCGTCAATGAGCAGTTCTTC. Amino acids: CASTRTGAVNEQFF.

This clonotype was counted at least ten times. The chain employs TRBV20-1 and TRBJ2-5; a weak D match, TRBD2 (5 bases). CDR1 and CDR2 (germline): DFQATT, SNEGSKA (reference sequence). V lost 3 bases to trimming and J lost 5 bases, with 34 bases between them. The CDR3 totals 20 residues. The CDR3 sequence is CSARVPYSGSPSFALETQYF. For the CDR3, the DNA is TGCAGTGCTAGGGTCCCCTATTCGGGGAGCCCCTCCTTTGCGTTGGAGACCCAGTACTTC.